This is a list of T cell receptor beta chains from one sample in a study of blood T cell repertoires in COVID-19. Measured with immunoSEQ multiplex PCR; TCRdb has only the in-frame clones, and not every one. The profile shows about 200,000 clones, around 90% of them singletons. Sequencing used peripheral blood. The source is a human donor in a cohort sampled during active COVID-19. The CDR3 runs from the conserved cysteine through the conserved F or W. The D gene is left open where the match is weak. Clone sizes are given selectively: once, few, many, or a class where the clone is expanded.

v_call: TRBV6-2/TRBV6-3
j_call: TRBJ1-5
d_call: TRBD1
clone_size: few
cdr3_aa: CASSQGQGMPQHF
cdr3_nt: TGTGCCAGCAGCCAGGGACAGGGAATGCCCCAGCATTTT

v_call: TRBV3-1/TRBV3-2
j_call: TRBJ1-4
d_call: TRBD1
clone_size: NA
cdr3_aa: CASSPFRTGSNEKLFF
cdr3_nt: TGTGCCAGCAGCCCCTTCAGGACAGGCAGTAATGAAAAACTGTTTTTT

v_call: TRBV10-1
j_call: TRBJ2-1
d_call: NA
clone_size: NA
cdr3_aa: CASSESRAGGYNEQFF
cdr3_nt: TGCGCCAGCAGTGAGTCTAGGGCAGGCGGGTACAATGAGCAGTTCTTC

v_call: TRBV7-8
j_call: TRBJ1-5
d_call: NA
clone_size: NA
cdr3_aa: CASSLASGGRQPQHF
cdr3_nt: TGTGCCAGCAGCTTAGCCTCGGGGGGGCGGCAGCCCCAGCATTTT

v_call: TRBV24-1
j_call: TRBJ2-4
d_call: NA
clone_size: NA
cdr3_aa: CATSDSRQAENIQYF
cdr3_nt: TGTGCCACCAGTGATTCCAGACAGGCAGAAAACATTCAGTACTTC

v_call: TRBV7-9
j_call: TRBJ2-7
d_call: TRBD2
clone_size: NA
cdr3_aa: CASSNTKRGFEQYF
cdr3_nt: TGTGCCAGCAGCAACACAAAGCGGGGTTTCGAGCAGTACTTC

v_call: TRBV5-4
j_call: TRBJ2-3
d_call: NA
clone_size: NA
cdr3_aa: CASSLEQGSTDTQYF
cdr3_nt: TGTGCCAGCAGCTTGGAGCAGGGAAGCACAGATACGCAGTATTTT

v_call: TRBV19
j_call: TRBJ2-3
d_call: NA
clone_size: few
cdr3_aa: CASSIIEGADTQYF
cdr3_nt: TGTGCCAGTAGTATCATTGAGGGGGCAGATACGCAGTATTTT

v_call: TRBV7-5
j_call: TRBJ1-5
d_call: NA
clone_size: NA
cdr3_aa: CVRSLGGWSRDRGHSNQPQHF
cdr3_nt: TGTGTCAGAAGCTTAGGTGGGTGGTCTCGGGACAGGGGTCATAGCAATCAGCCCCAGCATTTT

v_call: TRBV5-1
j_call: TRBJ1-4
d_call: TRBD1
clone_size: NA
cdr3_aa: CASSFQGTGGEKLFF
cdr3_nt: TGCGCCAGCAGCTTTCAAGGGACAGGGGGTGAAAAACTGTTTTTT

v_call: TRBV7-2
j_call: TRBJ2-5
d_call: TRBD2
clone_size: NA
cdr3_aa: CASSFTSGETQYF
cdr3_nt: TGTGCCAGCAGCTTCACTAGCGGAGAGACCCAGTACTTC

v_call: TRBV5-8
j_call: TRBJ2-7
d_call: NA
clone_size: once
cdr3_aa: CASSPTPSGDYEQYF
cdr3_nt: TGTGCCAGCAGCCCCACCCCGTCCGGGGACTACGAGCAGTACTTC

v_call: TRBV5-4
j_call: TRBJ2-5
d_call: NA
clone_size: NA
cdr3_aa: CASSVRDSETQYF
cdr3_nt: TGTGCCAGCAGCGTCAGGGACTCGGAGACCCAGTACTTC

v_call: TRBV28
j_call: TRBJ2-2
d_call: NA
clone_size: once
cdr3_aa: CASSSALGASNTGELFF
cdr3_nt: TGTGCCAGCAGTTCAGCCTTAGGGGCGTCGAACACCGGGGAGCTGTTTTTT

v_call: TRBV2
j_call: TRBJ2-1
d_call: TRBD2
clone_size: NA
cdr3_aa: CASELGGLAYNEQFF
cdr3_nt: TGTGCCAGCGAACTGGGGGGACTAGCTTACAATGAGCAGTTCTTC

v_call: TRBV27
j_call: TRBJ1-6
d_call: TRBD1
clone_size: few
cdr3_aa: CASSLEPPTTGGASPLHF
cdr3_nt: TGTGCCAGCAGTTTAGAGCCCCCCACCACAGGGGGCGCTTCACCCCTCCACTTT

v_call: TRBV10-1
j_call: TRBJ2-2
d_call: NA
clone_size: NA
cdr3_aa: CASSAPTGELFF
cdr3_nt: TGCGCCAGCAGTGCCCCGACCGGGGAGCTGTTTTTT

v_call: TRBV2
j_call: TRBJ1-6
d_call: NA
clone_size: NA
cdr3_aa: CASGPSSYNSPLHF
cdr3_nt: TGTGCCAGCGGCCCTAGCTCCTATAATTCACCCCTCCACTTT

v_call: TRBV7-9
j_call: TRBJ2-7
d_call: TRBD1
clone_size: few
cdr3_aa: CASSTRTGGDEQYF
cdr3_nt: TGTGCCAGCAGCACCCGGACAGGGGGGGACGAGCAGTACTTC

v_call: TRBV5-5
j_call: TRBJ2-2
d_call: NA
clone_size: NA
cdr3_aa: CASSLGLGFTGELFF
cdr3_nt: TGTGCCAGCAGCTTGGGACTAGGGTTCACCGGGGAGCTGTTTTTT

v_call: TRBV9
j_call: TRBJ1-3
d_call: TRBD1
clone_size: NA
cdr3_aa: CASSGGQGAGNTIYF
cdr3_nt: TGTGCCAGCAGCGGAGGACAGGGGGCTGGAAACACCATATATTTT

v_call: TRBV5-5
j_call: TRBJ1-5
d_call: NA
clone_size: NA
cdr3_aa: CASSLVGQNNQPQHF
cdr3_nt: TGTGCCAGCAGCTTGGTCGGACAAAACAATCAGCCCCAGCATTTT

v_call: TRBV6-6
j_call: TRBJ1-1
d_call: NA
clone_size: NA
cdr3_aa: CASSSNRDKAFF
cdr3_nt: TGTGCCAGCAGCTCGAACAGGGACAAAGCTTTCTTT

v_call: TRBV5-1
j_call: TRBJ2-3
d_call: NA
clone_size: NA
cdr3_aa: CASSLGLRVPDTQYF
cdr3_nt: TGCGCCAGCAGCTTGGGTCTCAGGGTCCCAGATACGCAGTATTTT

v_call: TRBV30
j_call: TRBJ2-7
d_call: TRBD1
clone_size: once
cdr3_aa: CAWSVRRGIDEQYF
cdr3_nt: TGTGCCTGGAGTGTACGCAGGGGGATCGACGAGCAGTACTTC

v_call: TRBV7-8
j_call: TRBJ2-7
d_call: TRBD2
clone_size: once
cdr3_aa: CASSPGLAAEQYF
cdr3_nt: TGTGCCAGCAGCCCAGGACTAGCGGCCGAGCAGTACTTC

v_call: TRBV2
j_call: TRBJ1-1
d_call: NA
clone_size: few
cdr3_aa: CASSEMGQGEAFF
cdr3_nt: TGTGCCAGCAGTGAAATGGGGCAGGGGGAAGCTTTCTTT

v_call: TRBV2
j_call: TRBJ2-5
d_call: NA
clone_size: NA
cdr3_aa: CASKGRAGPQYF
cdr3_nt: TGTGCCAGCAAGGGCAGAGCAGGGCCCCAGTACTTC

v_call: TRBV5-1
j_call: TRBJ1-3
d_call: NA
clone_size: NA
cdr3_aa: CASSLTGSSGNTIYF
cdr3_nt: TGCGCCAGCAGTTTAACAGGATCCTCTGGAAACACCATATATTTT

v_call: TRBV15
j_call: TRBJ2-2
d_call: NA
clone_size: few
cdr3_aa: CATSPLLGLYTGELFF
cdr3_nt: TGTGCCACCAGCCCCCTGTTGGGACTGTACACCGGGGAGCTGTTTTTT

v_call: TRBV5-6
j_call: TRBJ1-2
d_call: NA
clone_size: NA
cdr3_aa: CASSLIGVYGYTF
cdr3_nt: TGTGCCAGCAGCTTGATAGGAGTATATGGCTACACCTTC

v_call: TRBV29-1
j_call: TRBJ2-1
d_call: TRBD1
clone_size: NA
cdr3_aa: CSGYTGAAYNEQFF
cdr3_nt: TGCAGCGGATATACAGGGGCAGCGTACAATGAGCAGTTCTTC

v_call: TRBV21-1
j_call: TRBJ1-1
d_call: NA
clone_size: medium-sized
cdr3_aa: CASSKKHEAFF
cdr3_nt: TGTGCCAGCAGCAAAAAGCATGAAGCTTTCTTT

v_call: TRBV30
j_call: TRBJ2-3
d_call: NA
clone_size: NA
cdr3_aa: CAWSVPTGRTDTQYF
cdr3_nt: TGTGCCTGGAGTGTACCCACAGGTCGCACAGATACGCAGTATTTT

v_call: TRBV30
j_call: TRBJ1-2
d_call: TRBD1
clone_size: NA
cdr3_aa: CAWSRDRDYGYTF
cdr3_nt: TGTGCCTGGAGCCGGGACAGGGACTATGGCTACACCTTC

v_call: TRBV6-4
j_call: TRBJ2-2
d_call: NA
clone_size: NA
cdr3_aa: CASSDRPGNTGELFF
cdr3_nt: TGTGCCAGCAGTGACAGGCCAGGGAACACCGGGGAGCTGTTTTTT

v_call: TRBV3-1/TRBV3-2
j_call: TRBJ2-3
d_call: NA
clone_size: NA
cdr3_aa: CASSQRAYSADTQYF
cdr3_nt: TGTGCCAGCAGCCAGAGGGCCTACAGCGCAGATACGCAGTATTTT

v_call: TRBV2
j_call: TRBJ1-6
d_call: NA
clone_size: NA
cdr3_aa: CASSDQGSDSPLHF
cdr3_nt: TGTGCCAGCAGTGATCAGGGGTCCGATTCACCCCTCCACTTT

v_call: TRBV27
j_call: TRBJ1-1
d_call: NA
clone_size: NA
cdr3_aa: CASSPTENTEAFF
cdr3_nt: TGTGCCAGCAGTCCCACAGAAAACACTGAAGCTTTCTTT

v_call: TRBV6-2/TRBV6-3
j_call: TRBJ1-2
d_call: TRBD1
clone_size: NA
cdr3_aa: CASSLTGTGIGYTF
cdr3_nt: TGTGCCAGCAGCCTCACCGGGACAGGGATCGGCTACACCTTC

v_call: TRBV4-1
j_call: TRBJ2-1
d_call: TRBD2
clone_size: NA
cdr3_aa: CASSPLLRDYGSYNEQFF
cdr3_nt: TGCGCCAGCAGCCCTTTACTCCGGGACTACGGATCCTACAATGAGCAGTTCTTC

v_call: TRBV30
j_call: TRBJ1-5
d_call: NA
clone_size: NA
cdr3_aa: CAWISGENQPQHF
cdr3_nt: TGTGCCTGGATATCAGGGGAAAATCAGCCCCAGCATTTT